A single sample is the source of the 26 T cell receptor beta chains below, sequenced in a study of blood T cell repertoires in COVID-19. Sequenced by immunoSEQ multiplex PCR; TCRdb stores in-frame clones only, minus some. The sample lists about 130,000 clones; about four fifths were seen once. The sequenced material came from PBMCs or T cells enriched from blood (not recorded which). The receptor set was obtained from a man in his forties or fifties who had recovered from COVID-19.

This clone showed up just once. The chain links TRBV11-2 to TRBJ1-5; maybe TRBD1 (6 bases). Trimming took off 5 bases at V and 3 bases at J, with 14 bases between the two ends. The CDR3 runs 15 residues. Germline lookup yields CDR1 SGHAT and CDR2 FQNNGV. CDR3 sequence: CASSPSRDINQPQHF. The CDR3 DNA is TGTGCCAGCAGCCCATCCCGGGACATCAATCAGCCCCAGCATTTT.

The chain uses TRBV5-6 and TRBJ1-6; tentatively, D is TRBD1 (6 bases). The CDR3 extends over 14 amino acids. V was shortened by 4 bases and J by 8 bases, with 13 bases between the two germline ends. Germline V gene sequence: CDR1 SGHDT, CDR2 YYEEEE. CDR3 in DNA: TGTGCCAGCAGCCAAACAGGGTTAGATTCACCCCTCCACTTT. Translated: CASSQTGLDSPLHF.

V gene TRBV7-2 combines with J gene TRBJ1-6; 7 bases line up with TRBD1. Germline CDR1 is SGHTA and CDR2 is FQGNSA. The J segment lost 10 bases and the V segment lost 5 bases, leaving 8 bases of the junction unmatched. The CDR3 is 14 amino acids. Written as DNA, the CDR3 is TGTGCCAGCAGCGCCGCGGGACAGCGCTCACCCCTCCACTTT. This sequence encodes CASSAAGQRSPLHF. Filled out from reference TRBV7-2 and TRBJ1-6, the complete variable domain reads GAGVSQSPSNKVTEKGKDVELRCDPISGHTALYWYRQSLGQGLEFLIYFQGNSAPDKSGLPSDRFSAERTGGSVSTLTIQRTQQEDSAVYLCASSAAGQRSPLHFGNGTRLTVT.

The chain combines TRBV7-6 with TRBJ1-6, with 7 nucleotides matching TRBD1. Looked up from germline, CDR1 is SGHVS and CDR2 is FNYEAQ. J lost 8 bases, V lost 4 bases, and 5 bases had no gene match. The CDR3 runs 14 residues. The CDR3 is CASSSNTGDSPLHF. CDR3 nucleotide sequence: TGTGCCAGCAGCTCAAATACAGGGGATTCACCCCTCCACTTT.

This sequence joins TRBV28 and TRBJ2-1, with 8 bases lining up with TRBD1. V was pared by 3 bases and J by 6 bases, with 7 bases of the junction left unmatched. The CDR3 is 15 amino acids. In germline, CDR1 is MDHEN, CDR2 SYDVKM. The CDR3 DNA is TGTGCCAGCAGTTTGGGCAGGGGGCCAGTCAATGAGCAGTTCTTC. This gives the protein CASSLGRGPVNEQFF.

The chain is built from TRBV10-1 and TRBJ2-7, with D possibly matching TRBD1 (6 bases). Germline V gene sequence: CDR1 WNHNN, CDR2 SYGVQD (reference sequence). Trimming left V 3 bases short and J 0 bases short, with 9 bases between. This CDR3 comprises 14 residues. CDR3 sequence: CASSDGTPSYEQYF. Written as DNA, the CDR3 is TGCGCCAGCAGTGATGGGACACCCTCCTACGAGCAGTACTTC.

Only one count was recorded for this clone. The genes are TRBV7-2 and TRBJ2-5, with a tentative D call TRBD2 (7 bases). V dropped 0 bases and J dropped 4 bases, with 12 bases sitting between them. Germline V gene lookup returns CDR1 SGHTA and CDR2 FQGNSA. This CDR3 contains 15 residues. The DNA of the CDR3 is TGTGCCAGCAGCTTAGCGGGGGGGCCGGGAGAGACCCAGTACTTC. Translated: CASSLAGGPGETQYF. Variable domain in full (rest from reference TRBV7-2 and TRBJ2-5): GAGVSQSPSNKVTEKGKDVELRCDPISGHTALYWYRQSLGQGLEFLIYFQGNSAPDKSGLPSDRFSAERTGGSVSTLTIQRTQQEDSAVYLCASSLAGGPGETQYFGPGTRLLVL.

This sequence joins TRBV7-9 and TRBJ2-2; 10 nucleotides match TRBD1. V gave up 5 bases and J gave up 5 bases; unmatched junction bases: 2. The length of the CDR3 is 14 residues. Germline V gene sequence: CDR1 SEHNR, CDR2 FQNEAQ (reference sequence). CDR3: CASSPGQGTGELFF. Written as DNA, the CDR3 is TGTGCCAGCAGCCCGGGACAGGGGACCGGGGAGCTGTTTTTT.

The J gene is TRBJ2-7, the V gene TRBV3-1 (or the pseudogene TRBV3-2), with D perhaps matching TRBD2 (6 bases). V gave up 0 bases and J gave up 6 bases, with 12 bases separating them. This CDR3 is 14 amino acids long. Germline loops: CDR1 LGHDT, CDR2 YNNKEL (reference sequence). CDR3 sequence (DNA): TGTGCCAGCAGCCAAGAGGGGGGATCCGGCGAGCAGTACTTC. This gives the protein CASSQEGGSGEQYF.

The CDR3 DNA reads as TGTGCCAGCAGCCTTGTTGGACAGCGGAATTCACCCCTCCACTTT. Protein: CASSLVGQRNSPLHF. The chain links TRBV5-8 to TRBJ1-6; a weak D match, TRBD1 (6 bases). Germline V gene sequence: CDR1 SGHTS, CDR2 YDEGEE. This CDR3 region has 15 residues. Deletions cut 4 bases from V and 7 bases from J, with 15 bases between.

With respect to this clone: One junction end disagrees with the germline gene, perhaps due to a read error. V is TRBV6-5 and J is TRBJ1-1, with unresolved D. The CDR3 has 14 amino acids. Germline V gene data show CDR1 as MNHEY and CDR2 as SVGAGI. CDR3 amino acids: CASSYGRANTEAFF. Written as DNA, the CDR3 is TGTGCCAGTAGTTACGGGAGGGCGAACACTGAAGCTTTCTTT.

This rearrangement joins TRBV7-8 to TRBJ2-2, with TRBD2 as a possible D gene (5 bases). This CDR3 spans 14 amino acids. Germline assignment: CDR1 SGHVS and CDR2 FQNEAQ. The V end lost 4 bases, the J end lost 4 bases, and 10 bases lay between the germline ends. The CDR3 spells CASSSFEGTGELFF. CDR3 DNA sequence: TGTGCCAGCAGCTCTTTTGAGGGCACCGGGGAGCTGTTTTTT. Full variable domain (missing parts from reference TRBV7-8 and TRBJ2-2): GAGVSQSPRYKVAKRGQDVALRCDPISGHVSLFWYQQALGQGPEFLTYFQNEAQLDKSGLPSDRFFAERPEGSVSTLKIQRTQQEDSAVYLCASSSFEGTGELFFGEGSRLTVL.

This chain connects TRBV27 to TRBJ1-2; D unclear. The CDR3 loop spans 13 amino acids. Germline lookup yields CDR1 MNHEY and CDR2 SMNVEV (reference sequence). V was cut by 1 base and J by 3 bases, with 6 bases left in between. This CDR3 reads CASSLYSYYGYTF. Here the CDR3 DNA reads TGTGCCAGCAGTTTATACAGTTACTATGGCTACACCTTC.

The chain links TRBV6-4 to TRBJ1-1; D gene uncertain. The CDR3 is 13 residues long. The V gene lost 2 bases and the J gene lost 0 bases, with 4 bases spanning the gap. Germline V lookup: CDR1 MRHNA, CDR2 SNTAGT. In DNA form, the CDR3 reads TGTGCCAGCAGTGACGCGATGAACACTGAAGCTTTCTTT. Translation gives CASSDAMNTEAFF.

The V gene is TRBV11-1, the J gene TRBJ2-7, with 13 bases aligning to TRBD2. The CDR3 totals 16 residues. Germline CDR1 reads SGHAT; CDR2 reads FQDESV (reference sequence). With 5 bases clipped from V and 2 bases from J, the junction kept 6 bases outside the gene matches. CDR3 bases: TGTGCCAGCAGCAAGGGACTAGCGGGACCAACCTACGAGCAGTACTTC. It specifies CASSKGLAGPTYEQYF. Looking up the rest from reference TRBV11-1 and TRBJ2-7 gives the full variable domain: EAEVAQSPRYKITEKSQAVAFWCDPISGHATLYWYRQILGQGPELLVQFQDESVVDDSQLPKDRFSAERLKGVDSTLKIQPAELGDSAMYLCASSKGLAGPTYEQYFGPGTRLTVT.

The V gene is TRBV5-1, the J gene TRBJ1-4; 9 bases fit TRBD1. The germline V gene encodes CDR1 SGHRS and CDR2 YFSETQ. The CDR3 has 16 amino acids. V was clipped by 0 bases and J by 7 bases; unmatched bases: 7. The CDR3 loop is CASSLEGTGYGEKLFF. CDR3 nucleotide sequence: TGCGCCAGCAGCTTGGAGGGGACAGGGTATGGTGAAAAACTGTTTTTT. Combining the CDR3 with reference TRBV5-1 and TRBJ1-4 gives the whole variable domain KAGVTQTPRYLIKTRGQQVTLSCSPISGHRSVSWYQQTPGQGLQFLFEYFSETQRNKGNFPGRFSGRQFSNSRSEMNVSTLELGDSALYLCASSLEGTGYGEKLFFGSGTQLSVL.

V gene TRBV4-3 combines with J gene TRBJ1-5; D is unclear. CDR3 size: 17 residues. V lost 0 bases and J 6 bases, leaving 18 bases between the germline ends. The germline CDR1 and CDR2 sequences are LGHNA and YSLEER. Here the CDR3 DNA reads TGCGCCAGCAGCCAAGATCGTACGGAGGGAAATCGTCAGCCCCAGCATTTT. Translating it yields CASSQDRTEGNRQPQHF.

The rearrangement joins TRBV4-3 to TRBJ2-3; D gene ambiguous. The V and J ends lost 1 base and 2 bases respectively, with 4 bases between them. This CDR3 has 13 residues. Germline CDR1 is LGHNA and CDR2 is YSLEER. CDR3 region: CASSQAVTDTQYF. In DNA form, the CDR3 reads TGCGCCAGCAGCCAAGCGGTCACAGATACGCAGTATTTT.

V is TRBV6-5 and J is TRBJ2-5; D is perhaps TRBD1 (5 bases). The V gene's germline CDR1 is MNHEY and CDR2 SVGAGI. Trimming cost V 1 base and J 4 bases, with 13 bases left between them. CDR3 length: 15 residues. CDR3 sequence reads: CASSYFRRASETQYF. For the CDR3, the DNA is TGTGCCAGCAGTTACTTCCGCAGGGCCTCAGAGACCCAGTACTTC.

The chain employs TRBV7-2 and TRBJ2-2; 11 nucleotides match TRBD2. V gave up 5 bases and J gave up 4 bases; unmatched junction bases: 3. Germline V gives CDR1 SGHTA, CDR2 FQGNSA. CDR3 size: 15 residues. The CDR3, as DNA: TGTGCCAGCAGCCCCGGACTAGCGGGCACCGGGGAGCTGTTTTTT. Translating gives CASSPGLAGTGELFF.

The chain carries TRBV5-8 and TRBJ2-3; the match to TRBD1 covers 7 bases. Per germline, CDR1 SGHTS and CDR2 YDEGEE. V trimming: 4 bases; J trimming: 5 bases; junction bases outside the gene matches: 7. This CDR3 contains 14 residues. CDR3 DNA: TGTGCCAGCAGCGGAACGGGACAGCTAGATACGCAGTATTTT. It specifies CASSGTGQLDTQYF.

This clone has at least ten counts. The V call is TRBV13, the J call TRBJ2-2; tentative D call: TRBD1 (5 bases). V lost 4 bases to trimming and J lost 4 bases, with 22 bases between them. CDR1 is PRHDT and CDR2 is FYEKMQ in the germline V gene (reference sequence). This CDR3 is built from 18 residues. The CDR3 region is CASSSIRDRRRPTGELFF. CDR3 sequence (DNA): TGTGCCAGCAGCTCCATACGTGACAGACGCCGTCCCACCGGGGAGCTGTTTTTT.

In this sample, this clone turned up once. The chain carries TRBV7-2 and TRBJ1-1; possible D gene TRBD1, 6 bases. Germline V CDR1 and CDR2: SGHTA, FQGNSA. The CDR3 extends over 16 amino acids. V dropped 2 bases and J dropped 0 bases, with 13 bases sitting between them. The CDR3 nucleotides read TGTGCCAGCAGCTTAACAGGGCCTGGGATGAACACTGAAGCTTTCTTT. Translation gives CASSLTGPGMNTEAFF. The entire variable domain, with the rest obtained from reference TRBV7-2 and TRBJ1-1, is as follows: GAGVSQSPSNKVTEKGKDVELRCDPISGHTALYWYRQSLGQGLEFLIYFQGNSAPDKSGLPSDRFSAERTGGSVSTLTIQRTQQEDSAVYLCASSLTGPGMNTEAFFGQGTRLTVV.

This rearrangement joins TRBV19 to TRBJ1-5, with TRBD1 as a possible D gene (6 bases). The CDR3 runs 15 residues. Trimming removed 1 base from V and 2 bases from J, with 9 bases in between. The V gene's germline CDR1 is LNHDA and CDR2 SQIVND (reference sequence). CDR3 in DNA: TGTGCCAGTAGTATAGCGGCAGGGGGCAATCAGCCCCAGCATTTT. This encodes CASSIAAGGNQPQHF. The entire variable domain, with the rest obtained from reference TRBV19 and TRBJ1-5, is as follows: DGGITQSPKYLFRKEGQNVTLSCEQNLNHDAMYWYRQDPGQGLRLIYYSQIVNDFQKGDIAEGYSVSREKKESFPLTVTSAQKNPTAFYLCASSIAAGGNQPQHFGDGTRLSIL.

The CDR3 sequence: CASGPLAGSDTQYF. The CDR3 coding sequence is TGTGCCAGCGGGCCATTAGCGGGGTCAGATACGCAGTATTTT. The chain combines TRBV28 with TRBJ2-3, with TRBD2 identical over 8 bases. J was trimmed by 4 bases and V by 8 bases; bases with no gene match: 8. The CDR3 has 14 residues. Germline values: CDR1 MDHEN, CDR2 SYDVKM.

The genes are TRBV5-6 and TRBJ2-3; 9 bases map to TRBD2. The CDR3 consists of 16 residues. V gave up 5 bases and J gave up 4 bases; unmatched junction bases: 11. Germline values: CDR1 SGHDT, CDR2 YYEEEE. CDR3 sequence reads: CASRWRGLAGPDTQYF. CDR3 bases: TGTGCCAGCAGATGGAGAGGGCTAGCGGGGCCAGATACGCAGTATTTT.